This TCR beta chain derives from a study of T cell repertoires in ileal Crohn's disease (dated by TCRdb to between 2019 and 2020). Notes on the research overall: The median duration of disease was approximately eight years, and at the time of surgery roughly a third of patients were active smokers. Every patient underwent surgery because of a complication, which was stricturing disease in around 60% of cases and penetrating disease in roughly 39%. Roughly half of the patients were given postoperative therapy, with some 17 on anti-TNF agents and about 11 on thiopurines. The M6 samples were biopsies of the neoterminal ileum collected during postoperative colonoscopy. TCR repertoire analysis was performed in fewer than 70 Crohn's disease patients drawn from a prospective multicentre cohort. Running in parallel with the study was a multicentre cohort set up to find predictors of early endoscopic recurrence following ileocolonic resection. Endoscopic postoperative recurrence was defined by a Rutgeerts score above i0. A total of roughly 170 mucosal samples from roughly 60 patients were sequenced, collected from several sites on the surgical specimen and at postoperative endoscopy.

Points on this clone: Its antigen is unknown. Per-base quality was not reported, and no clone a single base away is much larger than it.

The CDR3 numbers 18 residues from cysteine through phenylalanine. Only the CDR3 portion is preserved as DNA: 54 bases, with reading frame beginning at the first base. About 500 nanograms of biopsy DNA per sample were submitted for commercial TCRB immunosequencing. CDR3 regions were amplified from genomic DNA by Adaptive Biotechnology using a two-step, amplification bias-controlled multiplex PCR. Primers for every V and J gene segment were used in the first PCR, and barcodes and Illumina adapters were added in the second PCR. CDR3 libraries were sequenced using an Illumina instrument. On the authors' methods: Vendor-provided pipelines were combined with custom analysis of raw data in R/Bioconductor under R version 3.3.0. Clonality, ranging from 0 to 1, was calculated as the inverse of the normalised Shannon entropy of all productive clones. High-frequency clones were defined as the repertoire share of the top 100 clones, retaining only clones passing a 95% confidence test. The Simpson index measured repertoire diversity, and the Morisita-Horn index measured overlap between samples. TCRdb mirrors the immuneACCESS table, restricted to in-frame sequences. Some clones are absent from its copies; in checked studies, under half trace to an unresolved V gene, and the reason for the others is unknown. D and trimming were read from the DNA, whereas the V and J calls and clone size are those reported in that table. This sample has thousands of clones in its table, and about 71% of those were observed once. The top ten clones comprise 36% of the sample.

This sample's time point label indicates: neoterminal ileum biopsy at postoperative endoscopy, about 6 months after surgery. Adults with ileal or ileocolonic Crohn's disease for whom ileocolonic resection was indicated were considered eligible. Whole ileal mucosal biopsies were kept frozen at -80 degrees C prior to DNA extraction. Genomic DNA was extracted from frozen whole biopsies with a TRizol-based method and quantified on a NanoDrop 2000 spectrophotometer. Findings and caveats that apply to the study as a whole: Compared with CD4 T cells, sorted CD8 T cells held more high-frequency clones, which suggests that the mucosal expansions were mostly CD8. Endoscopic recurrence was found to be associated with higher high-frequency clone percentages at surgery, and recurrence was observed in all patients with clonality above 26.8% (18/57). Within the first year after surgery, the timing of postoperative endoscopy varied, and the median delay was about seven months. Patients who were active smokers at surgery had a significantly higher proportion of clonal expansions than non-smokers (about 25% vs 20%, p=0.02). Only a subgroup of patients, of unstated size, had mucosal CD4 and CD8 T cells sorted and sequenced.

The sample consisted of ileal tissue. The TCR originated in an adult with Crohn's disease. The rearrangement combines TRBV1 with TRBJ2-1; TRBD2, the D gene given by the table, was not confirmed from the DNA. TRBV1 is marked as a pseudogene. Here the CDR3 is given as CTSSPNASGGTGDNEQFF. The nucleotides are TGCACCAGCAGCCCCAACGCTAGCGGAGGGACCGGAGACAATGAGCAGTTCTTC.